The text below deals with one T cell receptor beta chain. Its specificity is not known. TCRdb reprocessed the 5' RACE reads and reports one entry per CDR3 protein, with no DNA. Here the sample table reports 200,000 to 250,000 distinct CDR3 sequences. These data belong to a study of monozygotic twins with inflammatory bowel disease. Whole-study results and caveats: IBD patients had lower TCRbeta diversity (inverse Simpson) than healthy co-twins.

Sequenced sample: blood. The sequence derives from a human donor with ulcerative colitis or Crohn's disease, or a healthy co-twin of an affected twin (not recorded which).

This chain's CDR3 is CASSPSSSYEQYF. V usage is TRBV5-1 and J usage is TRBJ2-7. This CDR3 contains 13 residues. Germline V gene sequence: CDR1 SGHRS, CDR2 YFSETQ. Combining the CDR3 with reference TRBV5-1 and TRBJ2-7 gives the whole variable domain KAGVTQTPRYLIKTRGQQVTLSCSPISGHRSVSWYQQTPGQGLQFLFEYFSETQRNKGNFPGRFSGRQFSNSRSEMNVSTLELGDSALYLCASSPSSSYEQYFGPGTRLTVT.